Listed below are T cell receptor beta chains from one sample, sequenced in a study of cytomegalovirus exposure and HLA in healthy donors. Method: immunoSEQ multiplex PCR; TCRdb's copy keeps in-frame clones and lacks some. The profile shows 170,000 or so clones, around four fifths of them singletons. Material for sequencing was PBMCs. The receptors here all came from a woman between 50 and 59 years old in good health and CMV-seropositive. Both conserved end residues are part of each CDR3. The D gene is left open where the match is weak. Clone size is stated in some rows and not others, as once, few, many or a class when expanded.

>TRBV28|TRBJ2-7|.|TRBD1
CASSLAGTGGVEQYF
TGTGCCAGCAGTTTAGCCGGGACAGGGGGCGTCGAGCAGTACTTC
>TRBV29-1|TRBJ2-7|.|TRBD1
CSVRDSPVVEQYF
TGCAGCGTTCGGGACAGCCCCGTAGTCGAGCAGTACTTC
>TRBV6-1|TRBJ1-2|.|TRBD1
CASSERQGQIGGYTF
TGTGCCAGCAGTGAAAGACAGGGTCAAATCGGCGGCTACACCTTC
>TRBV28|TRBJ1-2|.|TRBD1
CASSNSRTGHGYTF
TGTGCCAGCAGTAATAGCAGGACAGGGCATGGCTACACCTTC
>TRBV19|TRBJ2-1|.|TRBD2
CASSEISGGPHNEQFF
TGTGCCAGTAGCGAAATCAGCGGGGGCCCTCACAATGAGCAGTTCTTC
>TRBV6-5|TRBJ1-5|.|.
CASSYASPDQPQHF
TGTGCCAGCAGTTACGCGTCGCCCGATCAGCCCCAGCATTTT
>TRBV30|TRBJ2-5|.|.
CAWNQGLETQYF
TGTGCCTGGAATCAGGGGTTGGAGACCCAGTACTTC
>TRBV28|TRBJ1-2|.|TRBD1
CASSPPGGFNYGYTF
TGTGCCAGCAGTCCCCCAGGGGGTTTCAACTATGGCTACACCTTC
>TRBV7-8|TRBJ2-7|once|.
CASSFTNYEQYF
TGTGCCAGCAGCTTTACTAATTACGAGCAGTACTTC
>TRBV28|TRBJ1-1|.|.
CASSRITGNTEAFF
TGTGCCAGCAGCAGAATAACAGGGAACACTGAAGCTTTCTTT
>TRBV28|TRBJ1-5|few|.
CASRGQFQNQPQHF
TGTGCCAGTAGAGGACAGTTTCAAAATCAGCCCCAGCATTTT
>TRBV7-3|TRBJ2-7|.|.
CASSPSFRGYEQYF
TGTGCCAGCAGCCCCTCATTTAGGGGTTACGAGCAGTACTTC
>TRBV5-4|TRBJ2-3|.|.
CASSLARQGGTDTQYF
TGTGCCAGCAGCTTGGCCAGGCAGGGGGGTACAGATACGCAGTATTTT
>TRBV9|TRBJ2-5|.|TRBD1
CASSAGGQGLVRETQYF
TGTGCCAGCAGCGCCGGGGGACAGGGCCTAGTTCGAGAGACCCAGTACTTC
>TRBV18|TRBJ2-7|.|TRBD1
CASSPNRGGSYEQYF
TGTGCCAGCTCACCCAACAGGGGTGGCTCCTACGAGCAGTACTTC
>TRBV11-2|TRBJ2-2|.|.
CASSPTGLSTGELFF
TGTGCCAGCAGCCCCACCGGACTATCCACCGGGGAGCTGTTTTTT
>TRBV6-6|TRBJ2-5|.|.
CASSYGGIGRETQYF
TGTGCCAGCAGTTACGGGGGGATCGGCCGAGAGACCCAGTACTTC
>TRBV28|TRBJ2-1|.|TRBD2
CASSLGSGGYNEQFF
TGTGCCAGCAGTTTGGGGAGCGGGGGGTACAATGAGCAGTTCTTC
>TRBV7-8|TRBJ2-7|.|TRBD1
CASSPRQGRATSSYEQYF
TGTGCCAGCAGCCCCCGACAGGGCCGGGCCACAAGCTCCTACGAGCAGTACTTC
>TRBV6-1|TRBJ1-1|once|.
CASTTGDTEAFF
TGTGCCAGCACCACGGGGGACACTGAAGCTTTCTTT
>TRBV28|TRBJ1-2|.|TRBD1
CASSLWGQGNGYTF
TGTGCCAGCAGTTTATGGGGACAGGGCAATGGCTACACCTTC
>TRBV7-2|TRBJ2-7|.|TRBD2
CASRQTSGGSYEQYF
TGTGCCAGCAGACAGACTAGCGGGGGATCCTACGAGCAGTACTTC